The entry below gives a single T cell receptor (beta chain) sequence along with its context. This entry belongs to a study of blood T cell repertoires in COVID-19. Whole-study context: Samples representing acute and convalescent COVID-19 were sourced from the United States, Italy and Spain. Sample material is recorded as cDNA or gDNA derived from T cells, B-cell-depleted T cells, or PBMCs.

As handled by the study authors: Amplification with reference gene primers provided the estimates of nucleated cell counts. TCRdb's table, derived via immunoSEQ multiplex PCR, lists solely in-frame clones and lacks some. V, J and clone size were drawn from that table, and D and trimming were deduced from the DNA. The data show 250,000 to 300,000 clones, about 80% seen once. CDR1 is LGHDT, CDR2 YNNKEL, per germline (reference sequence). CDR3 length: 15 residues. The V segment lost 4 bases and the J segment 5 bases; nucleotides outside the gene matches: 8. J is TRBJ1-2 and V is TRBV3-1 (or the pseudogene TRBV3-2); 9 bases agree with TRBD1. The sample taken for sequencing was peripheral blood. The receptor's source is a woman of 80 years or more with acute or convalescent COVID-19. The CDR3, as DNA: TGTGCCAGCAGCCCCCCGGACAGGGGCGGTTATGGCTACACCTTC. It encodes CASSPPDRGGYGYTF.